A selection of T cell receptor beta chains follows, all from one sample in a study of early T cells in non-severe SARS-CoV-2 infection. TCRdb analysed the 5' RACE reads with MiXCR anew, one entry per CDR3 protein. The sample has 70,000 or so distinct CDR3 sequences, over 9% seen once. The sequencing here drew on whole blood, taken at baseline. The receptors originated from an adult who was a healthcare worker with PCR-confirmed SARS-CoV-2 infection or an uninfected control (not recorded which). The CDR3 runs from the conserved cysteine through the conserved F or W. The size field is filled for only some rows; it gives once, few, many or a size class.

TRBV6-2/TRBV6-3,few,CASSPNRILEQYF
TRBV5-1,many,CASSDFRGGSYEQYF
TRBV6-5,few,CASSLGGRGYGYTF
TRBV5-5,few,CASSPGQGVSSYEQYF
TRBV7-2,few,CASSTYPTSGTSNQPQHF
TRBV7-6,.,CASSLAAGASSEQYF
TRBV7-9,few,CASSLLNGNEKLFF
TRBV12-3/TRBV12-4,.,CASSLHPYEQYF
TRBV19,many,CASSSGVETYEQYF
TRBV12-3/TRBV12-4,.,CASSPGQTSSYNSPLHF
TRBV7-9,few,CASSPPTNEKLFF
TRBV6-5,.,CASSQPGLYEQYF
TRBV11-3,.,CASSLEGTTQGTYNEQFF